These T cell receptor beta chains were read from a single sample in a study of CD8+ T cells in alopecia areata. Profiled with immunoSEQ multiplex PCR; TCRdb holds only in-frame clones, not every one. The repertoire includes some 240,000 clones, less than 75% of them detected once, and approximately 1.4% sits in the top ten. Sequencing was performed on CD4+ T cells sorted from blood, taken at week 4, from a patient treated with tofacitinib. These receptors were collected from a human donor with alopecia areata. CDR3s include the opening cysteine and the closing phenylalanine or tryptophan. A D gene is named only where the DNA matches it firmly. Expanded clones get a size class; other rows say once, few or many, or leave the size out.

J gene,D gene,clone size,V gene,CDR3 DNA,CDR3 protein
TRBJ1-1,TRBD1,.,TRBV29-1,TGCAGCGTCCAGGGACAGGGGGCAACTGAAGCTTTCTTT,CSVQGQGATEAFF
TRBJ2-7,.,.,TRBV28,TGTGCCAGCAGTTTAGGGGGGCCCTACGAGCAGTACTTC,CASSLGGPYEQYF
TRBJ2-2,.,.,TRBV7-2,TGTGCCAGCAGCCCTCGTCGCGACACCGGGGAGCTGTTTTTT,CASSPRRDTGELFF
TRBJ1-2,.,.,TRBV4-3,TGCGCCAGCAGCCCGGGACGGCTAGAGTATGGCTACACCTTC,CASSPGRLEYGYTF
TRBJ1-6,.,few,TRBV14,TGTGCCAGCAGCCAAGCCTCCTTCGCGGGGGCTACCCTCCACTTT,CASSQASFAGATLHF
TRBJ1-6,.,.,TRBV30,TGTGCCTGGAGTTCAACCGGGACTGATAATTCACCCCTCCACTTT,CAWSSTGTDNSPLHF
TRBJ2-1,.,.,TRBV5-4,TGTGCCAGCAGCTTGGCCCATGGGACGGGAGTTTCCTACAATGAGCAGTTCTTC,CASSLAHGTGVSYNEQFF
TRBJ2-7,.,few,TRBV5-4,TGTGCCAGCAGCCACATTCCTGGGTCCTACGAGCAGTACTTC,CASSHIPGSYEQYF
TRBJ1-2,.,.,TRBV30,TGTGCCTGGAGTGGTCTCCTGGTAAACTATGGCTACACCTTC,CAWSGLLVNYGYTF
TRBJ2-7,.,.,TRBV29-1,TGCAGCGTAAGATCGAGTGCCTACGAGCAGTACTTC,CSVRSSAYEQYF
TRBJ1-3,.,.,TRBV5-6,TGTGCCAGCAGCCGAGAAGTAAGCTCTGGAAACACCATATATTTT,CASSREVSSGNTIYF
TRBJ2-2,.,.,TRBV25-1,TGTGCCAGCTCCTTCACCGGGGAGCTGTTTTTT,CASSFTGELFF
TRBJ2-2,.,few,TRBV19,TGTGCCAGCAAAAGCGGCGGAACCGGGGAGCTGTTTTTT,CASKSGGTGELFF
TRBJ1-1,.,.,TRBV20-1,TGCAGTGCTAGACGTTTAGCTTTCTTT,CSARRLAFF
TRBJ1-2,.,many,TRBV10-3,TGTGCCATCGGCCCCCTGTTGGGATACTATGGCTACACCTTC,CAIGPLLGYYGYTF
TRBJ1-1,.,.,TRBV7-8,TGTGCCAGCAGCCTAGGACAGAACACTGAAGCTTTCTTT,CASSLGQNTEAFF
TRBJ1-3,.,.,TRBV6-1,TGTGCCAGCAGTGAAGCTCCACCAAGCTCTGGAAACACCATATATTTT,CASSEAPPSSGNTIYF
TRBJ1-2,.,few,TRBV6-6,TGTGCCAGCAGACTAAATGGCTACACCTTC,CASRLNGYTF
TRBJ1-4,.,.,TRBV2,TGTGCCAGCAGGGAGGCGGTGACTAATGAAAAACTGTTTTTT,CASREAVTNEKLFF
TRBJ2-3,TRBD1,.,TRBV18,TGTGCCAGCTCACCACCCGAGACAGGGGGTCCCCTCGGCACAGATACGCAGTATTTT,CASSPPETGGPLGTDTQYF
TRBJ2-4,.,.,TRBV19,TGTGCCAGTAGTCCGGGGCTACCTGGTGACATTCAGTACTTC,CASSPGLPGDIQYF
TRBJ2-2,.,.,TRBV7-7,TGTGCCAGCAGCAGGACGGGCGGGGAGCTGTTTTTT,CASSRTGGELFF
TRBJ1-2,.,.,TRBV29-1,TGCAGCGTCGGACGGAGATATGGCTACACCTTC,CSVGRRYGYTF